The sample holds a few counts of the clone carrying this TCR beta chain. The record originates from a study of blood T cell repertoires in COVID-19. Original data processing: Amplification of reference gene primers provided the estimated nucleated cell counts. Clones were sequenced by immunoSEQ multiplex PCR, and TCRdb holds only the in-frame ones, with some missing. The V and J calls and clone size were taken over from that table, and D and trimming were inferred from the DNA. This table holds 150,000 to 250,000 clones, roughly 77% found once. Germline CDR1 and CDR2: ENHRY and SYGVKD. The CDR3 extends over 12 amino acids. The V gene lost 0 bases and the J gene lost 11 bases, with 10 bases spanning the gap.

J is TRBJ1-1 and V is TRBV10-3, with D possibly TRBD1 on 5 matching bases. The source is a woman in her 40s with COVID-19, enrolled during active disease. The sequenced sample was peripheral blood. In nucleotides, the CDR3 is TGTGCCATCAGTGAGTCGGAGGGGATCGCTTTCTTT. Translation gives CAISESEGIAFF.